This T cell receptor beta chain was captured by sequencing in a study of Tregs in tolerant kidney transplant recipients. Clones were read by immunoSEQ multiplex PCR, and TCRdb kept only the in-frame ones, dropping some. The sample consists of about 64,000 clones, approximately 98% of them appearing once. Regarding the study as a whole: Antigen-driven expansion was suggested because donor-specific Tregs expanded more than all Tregs in tolerant patients. Biological reproducibility was not directly addressed, but technical replication error appeared minimal.

Unstimulated Tregs (CD4+CD25+CD127-) and CD4+CD25- non-Tregs were sorted from PBMCs. This CDR3 is built from 11 residues. V shed 3 bases and J shed 7 bases, with 7 bases lying between them. Germline values: CDR1 DFQATT, CDR2 SNEGSKA (reference sequence). As concerns this clone: What it binds is not known.

This TCR came from a human donor who received a combined kidney and bone marrow transplant. Sample: Tregs from blood, taken before the transplant. V gene TRBV20-1 combines with J gene TRBJ2-1; D uncertain. CDR3 DNA: TGCAGTGCTAGTACTGTAAATGAGCAGTTCTTC. The encoded protein is CSASTVNEQFF.